This is a list of T cell receptor beta chains from one sample in a study of blood T cell repertoires in COVID-19. Measured with immunoSEQ multiplex PCR; TCRdb has only the in-frame clones, and not every one. The sample comprises about 72,000 clones, approximately 85% of which are singletons, and more than 25% rests with the top ten. The sequenced material came from peripheral blood. The receptors shown here come from a man aged 50 to 59 with acute or convalescent COVID-19. The CDR3 runs from the conserved cysteine through the conserved F or W. The order of the fields is CDR3 protein, CDR3 DNA, J gene, V gene, clone size, D gene. D genes are given only for firm matches. The size of a clone is reported for some rows only, either as once, few or many, or as a class for expanded clones.

cdr3_aa: CSVAAGPGVFEPQHF
cdr3_nt: TGCAGCGTGGCTGCCGGGCCAGGGGTTTTTGAGCCCCAGCATTTT
j_call: TRBJ1-5
v_call: TRBV29-1
clone_size: .
d_call: .

cdr3_aa: CASKEGTGQETQYF
cdr3_nt: TGTGCCAGCAAAGAGGGGACAGGCCAAGAGACCCAGTACTTC
j_call: TRBJ2-5
v_call: TRBV6-5
clone_size: .
d_call: TRBD1

cdr3_aa: CASSPQTADNSPLHF
cdr3_nt: TGTGCCAGCAGCCCTCAGACAGCAGATAATTCACCCCTCCACTTT
j_call: TRBJ1-6
v_call: TRBV7-2
clone_size: .
d_call: .

cdr3_aa: CASRKGQGPNTGELFF
cdr3_nt: TGTGCCAGCAGAAAGGGACAGGGGCCAAACACCGGGGAGCTGTTTTTT
j_call: TRBJ2-2
v_call: TRBV3-1/TRBV3-2
clone_size: .
d_call: TRBD1

cdr3_aa: CASSSTGGFLTDTQYF
cdr3_nt: TGTGCCAGTAGTTCAACAGGGGGCTTCTTGACAGATACGCAGTATTTT
j_call: TRBJ2-3
v_call: TRBV19
clone_size: .
d_call: TRBD1

cdr3_aa: CASSLLGTAMNTEAFF
cdr3_nt: TGTGCCAGCAGCTTACTCGGGACAGCTATGAACACTGAAGCTTTCTTT
j_call: TRBJ1-1
v_call: TRBV7-8
clone_size: .
d_call: TRBD1

cdr3_aa: CASKRGLGNQPQHF
cdr3_nt: TGTGCCAGCAAAAGGGGGCTTGGCAATCAGCCCCAGCATTTT
j_call: TRBJ1-5
v_call: TRBV6-5
clone_size: .
d_call: TRBD1

cdr3_aa: CASRPSGGAAETQYF
cdr3_nt: TGTGCCAGCAGACCAAGCGGGGGGGCCGCCGAGACCCAGTACTTC
j_call: TRBJ2-5
v_call: TRBV6-5
clone_size: .
d_call: TRBD2

cdr3_aa: CATSDPLTGYGYTF
cdr3_nt: TGTGCCACCAGTGACCCGCTGACAGGGTATGGCTACACCTTC
j_call: TRBJ1-2
v_call: TRBV24-1
clone_size: .
d_call: TRBD1

cdr3_aa: CASSSSSSYNEQFF
cdr3_nt: TGTGCCAGCAGCTCGTCGAGCTCCTACAATGAGCAGTTCTTC
j_call: TRBJ2-1
v_call: TRBV7-9
clone_size: .
d_call: .

cdr3_aa: CASSLTGGYNEQFF
cdr3_nt: TGCGCCAGCAGCTTAACAGGGGGGTACAATGAGCAGTTCTTC
j_call: TRBJ2-1
v_call: TRBV5-1
clone_size: .
d_call: TRBD1

cdr3_aa: CASSVLVANEQFF
cdr3_nt: TGTGCCAGCAGTGTCCTCGTTGCGAATGAGCAGTTCTTC
j_call: TRBJ2-1
v_call: TRBV25-1
clone_size: few
d_call: .

cdr3_aa: CASSFRTGLNTEAFF
cdr3_nt: TGCGCCAGCAGCTTTCGGACAGGGTTGAACACTGAAGCTTTCTTT
j_call: TRBJ1-1
v_call: TRBV4-1
clone_size: .
d_call: TRBD1

cdr3_aa: CSVQGQMNTEAFF
cdr3_nt: TGCAGCGTGCAGGGACAGATGAACACTGAAGCTTTCTTT
j_call: TRBJ1-1
v_call: TRBV29-1
clone_size: once
d_call: TRBD1

cdr3_aa: CASSWGLAGGTQYF
cdr3_nt: TGCGCCAGCAGCTGGGGACTAGCGGGGGGTACGCAGTATTTT
j_call: TRBJ2-3
v_call: TRBV5-1
clone_size: .
d_call: TRBD2

cdr3_aa: CASSLGGTYEQYF
cdr3_nt: TGCGCCAGCAGCTTGGGCGGCACCTACGAGCAGTACTTC
j_call: TRBJ2-7
v_call: TRBV5-1
clone_size: once
d_call: .

cdr3_aa: CASSYLSGGDYNEQFF
cdr3_nt: TGTGCCAGCAGTTACCTAAGCGGGGGAGATTACAATGAGCAGTTCTTC
j_call: TRBJ2-1
v_call: TRBV6-5
clone_size: many
d_call: TRBD2

cdr3_aa: CASSPRQGSGELFF
cdr3_nt: TGTGCCAGCTCACCACGACAGGGGTCCGGGGAGCTGTTTTTT
j_call: TRBJ2-2
v_call: TRBV18
clone_size: .
d_call: TRBD1

cdr3_aa: CASSSGGEGYEQYF
cdr3_nt: TGTGCCAGCAGCTCGGGGGGGGAAGGGTACGAGCAGTACTTC
j_call: TRBJ2-7
v_call: TRBV5-4
clone_size: once
d_call: TRBD2

cdr3_aa: CASSDPGLAGNYNEQFF
cdr3_nt: TGTGCCAGCAGTGATCCGGGACTAGCGGGGAATTACAATGAGCAGTTCTTC
j_call: TRBJ2-1
v_call: TRBV9
clone_size: .
d_call: TRBD2

cdr3_aa: CASCAGEVTDTQYF
cdr3_nt: TGCGCCAGCTGCGCGGGGGAGGTCACAGATACGCAGTATTTT
j_call: TRBJ2-3
v_call: TRBV5-1
clone_size: .
d_call: TRBD2

cdr3_aa: CASKLGQGAREQYF
cdr3_nt: TGTGCCAGCAAACTGGGACAGGGGGCGCGGGAGCAGTACTTC
j_call: TRBJ2-7
v_call: TRBV6-6
clone_size: .
d_call: TRBD1

cdr3_aa: CASSYSSGGEANFF
cdr3_nt: TGTGCCAGCAGTTACTCGAGCGGAGGCGAAGCAAATTTCTTT
j_call: TRBJ1-1
v_call: TRBV6-5
clone_size: once
d_call: .

cdr3_aa: CASSSSNSPLHF
cdr3_nt: TGTGCCAGCAGTTCCAGTAATTCACCCCTCCACTTT
j_call: TRBJ1-6
v_call: TRBV6-5
clone_size: .
d_call: .

cdr3_aa: CASSLGRAEKLFF
cdr3_nt: TGTGCCAGCAGCTTAGGCAGGGCGGAAAAACTGTTTTTT
j_call: TRBJ1-4
v_call: TRBV7-6
clone_size: .
d_call: .

cdr3_aa: CASSPGGTGGQETQYF
cdr3_nt: TGTGCCAGCAGCCCCGGAGGAACGGGGGGACAAGAGACCCAGTACTTC
j_call: TRBJ2-5
v_call: TRBV11-3
clone_size: .
d_call: TRBD2

cdr3_aa: CASSPGGSETQYF
cdr3_nt: TGCGCCAGCAGTCCAGGGGGGAGCGAGACCCAGTACTTC
j_call: TRBJ2-5
v_call: TRBV10-1
clone_size: .
d_call: .

cdr3_aa: CASSAAGTSRNTGELFF
cdr3_nt: TGTGCCAGCAGTGCCGCCGGGACAAGCCGAAACACCGGGGAGCTGTTTTTT
j_call: TRBJ2-2
v_call: TRBV6-1
clone_size: .
d_call: .

cdr3_aa: CASSHEDRGMVNTEAFF
cdr3_nt: TGTGCCAGCAGCCATGAGGACAGGGGCATGGTGAACACTGAAGCTTTCTTT
j_call: TRBJ1-1
v_call: TRBV14
clone_size: few
d_call: TRBD1

cdr3_aa: CASATGVGGNQPQHF
cdr3_nt: TGTGCCTCGGCTACGGGGGTAGGGGGCAATCAGCCCCAGCATTTT
j_call: TRBJ1-5
v_call: TRBV30
clone_size: few
d_call: .

cdr3_aa: CASSPRTGTEEQYF
cdr3_nt: TGTGCCAGCAGCCCCCGGACAGGGACAGAGGAGCAGTACTTC
j_call: TRBJ2-7
v_call: TRBV3-1/TRBV3-2
clone_size: .
d_call: TRBD1

cdr3_aa: CASSPQGVTGELFF
cdr3_nt: TGTGCCAGCAGCCCGCAGGGGGTCACCGGGGAGCTGTTTTTT
j_call: TRBJ2-2
v_call: TRBV6-2/TRBV6-3
clone_size: .
d_call: TRBD1

cdr3_aa: CASSPHRKNTEAFF
cdr3_nt: TGTGCCAGCAGCCCCCACAGGAAGAACACTGAAGCTTTCTTT
j_call: TRBJ1-1
v_call: TRBV9
clone_size: .
d_call: .

cdr3_aa: CASNPSGGSADTQYF
cdr3_nt: TGTGCCAGCAATCCTAGCGGGGGGTCAGCGGATACGCAGTATTTT
j_call: TRBJ2-3
v_call: TRBV6-5
clone_size: .
d_call: TRBD2

cdr3_aa: CASSLGGAGGRDTQYF
cdr3_nt: TGTGCCAGCAGCTTAGGGGGTGCGGGGGGCAGGGATACGCAGTATTTT
j_call: TRBJ2-3
v_call: TRBV11-2
clone_size: .
d_call: TRBD2

cdr3_aa: CASTGTSGNEQFF
cdr3_nt: TGTGCCAGCACCGGGACTAGTGGCAATGAGCAGTTCTTC
j_call: TRBJ2-1
v_call: TRBV5-6
clone_size: .
d_call: TRBD2

cdr3_aa: CASHTLNSPLHF
cdr3_nt: TGTGCCAGCCATACTCTAAATTCACCCCTCCACTTT
j_call: TRBJ1-6
v_call: TRBV6-5
clone_size: .
d_call: .

cdr3_aa: CASSLAGTTAEKLFF
cdr3_nt: TGTGCCAGCAGCTTGGCGGGGACAACGGCCGAAAAACTGTTTTTT
j_call: TRBJ1-4
v_call: TRBV5-8
clone_size: .
d_call: .

cdr3_aa: CATSRDYGTGGYGYTF
cdr3_nt: TGTGCCACCAGCAGAGATTACGGGACAGGGGGATATGGCTACACCTTC
j_call: TRBJ1-2
v_call: TRBV15
clone_size: .
d_call: TRBD1

cdr3_aa: CASSARTIRQPQHF
cdr3_nt: TGTGCCAGCAGTGCTCGGACAATCAGGCAGCCCCAGCATTTT
j_call: TRBJ1-5
v_call: TRBV2
clone_size: .
d_call: .

cdr3_aa: CASSLGGQTDTQYF
cdr3_nt: TGCGCCAGCAGCTTGGGTGGACAGACAGATACGCAGTATTTT
j_call: TRBJ2-3
v_call: TRBV5-1
clone_size: .
d_call: .

cdr3_aa: CASSQGAGRSPLHF
cdr3_nt: TGTGCCAGCAGCCAAGGGGCGGGGAGATCACCCCTCCACTTT
j_call: TRBJ1-6
v_call: TRBV4-2
clone_size: .
d_call: .

cdr3_aa: CASSRDRGVLYGYTF
cdr3_nt: TGTGCCAGCAGCCGGGACAGGGGGGTACTCTATGGCTACACCTTC
j_call: TRBJ1-2
v_call: TRBV6-5
clone_size: once
d_call: TRBD1

cdr3_aa: CASSERRGGGETQYF
cdr3_nt: TGTGCCAGCAGTGAGCGGCGGGGGGGCGGAGAGACCCAGTACTTC
j_call: TRBJ2-5
v_call: TRBV2
clone_size: .
d_call: TRBD2

cdr3_aa: CASSYGAGGHNEQFF
cdr3_nt: TGTGCCAGCAGCTACGGGGCGGGGGGCCACAATGAGCAGTTCTTC
j_call: TRBJ2-1
v_call: TRBV3-1/TRBV3-2
clone_size: .
d_call: TRBD2

cdr3_aa: CASNQGLRGNEKLFF
cdr3_nt: TGTGCCAGCAATCAAGGTCTCAGGGGGAATGAAAAACTGTTTTTT
j_call: TRBJ1-4
v_call: TRBV3-1/TRBV3-2
clone_size: .
d_call: TRBD1

cdr3_aa: CASSPRQEETQYF
cdr3_nt: TGTGCCAGCTCACCCCGACAGGAGGAGACCCAGTACTTC
j_call: TRBJ2-5
v_call: TRBV18
clone_size: once
d_call: .